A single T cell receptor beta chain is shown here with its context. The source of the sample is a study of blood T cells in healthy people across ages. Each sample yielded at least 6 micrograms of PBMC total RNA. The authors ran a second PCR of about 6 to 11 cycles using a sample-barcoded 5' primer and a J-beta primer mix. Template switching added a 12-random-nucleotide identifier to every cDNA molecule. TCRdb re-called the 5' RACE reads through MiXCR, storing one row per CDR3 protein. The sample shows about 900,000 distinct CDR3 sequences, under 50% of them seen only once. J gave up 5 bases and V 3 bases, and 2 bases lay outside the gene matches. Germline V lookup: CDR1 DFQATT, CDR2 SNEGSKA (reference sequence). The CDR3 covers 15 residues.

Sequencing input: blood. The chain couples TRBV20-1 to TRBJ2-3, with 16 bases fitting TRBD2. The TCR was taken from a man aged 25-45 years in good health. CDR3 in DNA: TGCAGTGCTAGGGGACTAGCGGGGGGGGTAGATACGCAGTATTTT. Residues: CSARGLAGGVDTQYF.